A selection of T cell receptor beta chains follows, all from one sample in a study of blood T cell repertoires in COVID-19. Assay used: immunoSEQ multiplex PCR; TCRdb lists only in-frame clones, some missing. The sample holds 150,000 or so clones, about 80% seen once. The sequencing input was peripheral blood. These receptors all come from a man aged 55 to 70 with acute or convalescent COVID-19. Each CDR3 is given with its conserved first and last residue. The D gene is left open where the match is weak. A clone size is listed for some rows: how often the clone was seen (once, few, many), or a class if it is expanded.

V gene	D gene	J gene	clone size	CDR3 protein	CDR3 DNA
TRBV10-3	TRBD1	TRBJ1-4	.	CAIRAGTDEKLFF	TGTGCCATCAGGGCAGGGACAGATGAAAAACTGTTTTTT
TRBV20-1	.	TRBJ2-7	.	CSASRQGGEQYF	TGCAGTGCTAGTAGGCAGGGAGGCGAGCAGTACTTC
TRBV6-2/TRBV6-3	TRBD2	TRBJ2-7	few	CASSWTRGPYEQYF	TGTGCCAGCAGTTGGACTAGGGGTCCCTACGAGCAGTACTTC
TRBV28	TRBD2	TRBJ2-1	.	CASSYLAGLYNEQFF	TGTGCCAGCAGCTACCTAGCGGGACTTTACAATGAGCAGTTCTTC
TRBV5-6	.	TRBJ2-3	.	CASRLLEKLRGDTQYF	TGTGCCAGCAGACTCCTTGAAAAGCTTCGGGGAGATACGCAGTATTTT
TRBV6-5	.	TRBJ1-5	.	CASSYSAVQPQHF	TGTGCCAGCAGTTACTCCGCAGTTCAGCCCCAGCATTTT
TRBV4-2	TRBD1	TRBJ1-5	.	CASSQGKGAGQPQHF	TGTGCCAGCAGCCAAGGAAAGGGGGCGGGTCAGCCCCAGCATTTT
TRBV29-1	.	TRBJ2-7	.	CSVRWAGETYEQYF	TGCAGCGTTCGCTGGGCAGGGGAGACCTACGAGCAGTACTTC
TRBV9	TRBD2	TRBJ2-3	.	CASSVGSGGSTDTQYF	TGTGCCAGCAGCGTAGGATCGGGAGGAAGCACAGATACGCAGTATTTT
TRBV9	TRBD2	TRBJ2-2	few	CASSVGGTSAQNTGELFF	TGTGCCAGCAGCGTAGGAGGGACTAGCGCCCAGAACACCGGGGAGCTGTTTTTT
TRBV6-2/TRBV6-3	.	TRBJ1-2	few	CASSYDRLYGYTF	TGTGCCAGCAGTTATGACAGACTCTATGGCTACACCTTC
TRBV5-6	TRBD1	TRBJ1-1	.	CASRIQGAEAFF	TGTGCCAGCAGAATTCAGGGGGCCGAAGCTTTCTTT
TRBV19	TRBD1	TRBJ1-6	few	CASSIGTDHNSPLHF	TGTGCCAGTAGTATCGGGACAGACCATAATTCACCCCTCCACTTT
TRBV7-2	TRBD2	TRBJ2-1	.	CASSSIRGTSGYNEQFF	TGTGCCAGCAGCTCAATCCGGGGGACTAGCGGGTACAATGAGCAGTTCTTC